This entry lists 3 T cell receptor beta chains sequenced from one sample in a study of memory CD4+ T cells and cytomegalovirus serostatus. Profiling relied on immunoSEQ multiplex PCR, and the TCRdb table lists in-frame clones only, not all of them. The repertoire holds tens of thousands of clones, with over 60% as singletons. Single viable CD3+CD4+CD8-CD45RO+ cells were sorted as the memory CD4+ T cells. Source material: memory CD4+ T cells from blood. These receptors were obtained from an adult in good health and CMV-seronegative.

The chain uses TRBV4-1 and TRBJ1-2, with TRBD1 identical over 10 bases. Germline trimming cut 2 bases from V and 6 bases from J; bases unmatched to any gene: 9. The CDR3 has 16 residues. CDR1 is MGHRA, CDR2 YSYEKL, per germline. The CDR3 DNA follows: TGCGCCAGCAGCCAACCCCAGGACAGGGGGTGGGATGGCTACACCTTC. Translation gives CASSQPQDRGWDGYTF.

This clone is a singleton in its sample. The chain joins TRBV4-2 to TRBJ1-1; D is possibly TRBD1 (6 bases). Trimming removed 1 base at V and 8 bases at J, with 11 bases between. The CDR3 sequence is 13 residues long. CDR1 and CDR2 from the germline V gene are LGHNA and YNFKEQ. The CDR3 spells CASSQVQGVEAFF. The DNA for the CDR3 is TGTGCCAGCAGCCAAGTACAGGGTGTGGAAGCTTTCTTT.

The chain couples TRBV28 to TRBJ1-1, with D hard to call. V lost 5 bases and J 1 base, leaving 8 bases between the germline ends. CDR1 and CDR2 from the germline V gene are MDHEN and SYDVKM. The CDR3 is made up of 13 amino acids. CDR3 region: CASSGDANTEAFF. The DNA of the CDR3 is TGTGCCAGCAGTGGAGACGCGAACACTGAAGCTTTCTTT. The whole variable domain, filled in from reference TRBV28 and TRBJ1-1, reads DVKVTQSSRYLVKRTGEKVFLECVQDMDHENMFWYRQDPGLGLRLIYFSYDVKMKEKGDIPEGYSVSREKKERFSLILESASTNQTSMYLCASSGDANTEAFFGQGTRLTVV.